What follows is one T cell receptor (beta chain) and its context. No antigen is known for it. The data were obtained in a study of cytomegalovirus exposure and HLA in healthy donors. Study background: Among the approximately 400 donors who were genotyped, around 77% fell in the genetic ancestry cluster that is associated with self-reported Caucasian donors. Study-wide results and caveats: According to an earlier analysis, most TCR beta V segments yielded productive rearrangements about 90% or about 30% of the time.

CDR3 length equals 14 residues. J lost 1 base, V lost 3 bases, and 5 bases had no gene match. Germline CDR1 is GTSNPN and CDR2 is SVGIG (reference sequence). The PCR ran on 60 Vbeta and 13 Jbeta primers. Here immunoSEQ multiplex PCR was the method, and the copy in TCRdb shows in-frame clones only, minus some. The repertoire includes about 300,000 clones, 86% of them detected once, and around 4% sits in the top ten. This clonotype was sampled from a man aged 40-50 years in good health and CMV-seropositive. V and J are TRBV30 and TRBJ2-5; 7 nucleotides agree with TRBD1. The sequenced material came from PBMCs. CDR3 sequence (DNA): TGTGCCTGGAGGGCCGGACAGGTCCAAGAGACCCAGTACTTC. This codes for CAWRAGQVQETQYF. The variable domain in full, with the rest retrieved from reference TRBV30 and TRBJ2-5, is SQTIHQWPATLVQPVGSPLSLECTVEGTSNPNLYWYRQAAGRGLQLLFYSVGIGQISSEVPQNLSASRPQDRQFILSSKKLLLSDSGFYLCAWRAGQVQETQYFGPGTRLLVL.